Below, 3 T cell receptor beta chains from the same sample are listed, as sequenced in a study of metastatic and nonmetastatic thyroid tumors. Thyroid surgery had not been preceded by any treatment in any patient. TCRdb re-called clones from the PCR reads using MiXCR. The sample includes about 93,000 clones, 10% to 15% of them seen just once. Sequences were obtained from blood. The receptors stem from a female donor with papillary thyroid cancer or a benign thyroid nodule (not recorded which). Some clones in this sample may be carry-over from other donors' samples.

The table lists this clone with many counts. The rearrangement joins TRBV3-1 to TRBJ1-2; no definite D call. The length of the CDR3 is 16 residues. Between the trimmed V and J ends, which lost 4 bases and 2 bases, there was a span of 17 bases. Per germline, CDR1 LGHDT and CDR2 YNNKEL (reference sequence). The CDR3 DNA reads TGTGCCAGCAGCCCCGGCGAGCTGCAAGGGAACTATGGCTACACCTTC. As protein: CASSPGELQGNYGYTF.

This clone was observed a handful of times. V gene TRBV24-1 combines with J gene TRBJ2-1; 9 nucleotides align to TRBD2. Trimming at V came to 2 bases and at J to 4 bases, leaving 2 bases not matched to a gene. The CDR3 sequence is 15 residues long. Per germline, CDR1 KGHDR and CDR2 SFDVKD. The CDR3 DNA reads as TGTGCCACCAGTGATTCTAGCGGGGCTTACAATGAGCAGTTCTTC. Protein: CATSDSSGAYNEQFF.

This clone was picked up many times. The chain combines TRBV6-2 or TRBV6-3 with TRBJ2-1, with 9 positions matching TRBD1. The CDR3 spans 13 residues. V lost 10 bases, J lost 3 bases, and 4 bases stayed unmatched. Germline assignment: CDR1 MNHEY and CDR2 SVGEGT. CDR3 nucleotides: TGTGCCACCGGACAGGGGCTCTACAATGAGCAGTTCTTC. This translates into CATGQGLYNEQFF.